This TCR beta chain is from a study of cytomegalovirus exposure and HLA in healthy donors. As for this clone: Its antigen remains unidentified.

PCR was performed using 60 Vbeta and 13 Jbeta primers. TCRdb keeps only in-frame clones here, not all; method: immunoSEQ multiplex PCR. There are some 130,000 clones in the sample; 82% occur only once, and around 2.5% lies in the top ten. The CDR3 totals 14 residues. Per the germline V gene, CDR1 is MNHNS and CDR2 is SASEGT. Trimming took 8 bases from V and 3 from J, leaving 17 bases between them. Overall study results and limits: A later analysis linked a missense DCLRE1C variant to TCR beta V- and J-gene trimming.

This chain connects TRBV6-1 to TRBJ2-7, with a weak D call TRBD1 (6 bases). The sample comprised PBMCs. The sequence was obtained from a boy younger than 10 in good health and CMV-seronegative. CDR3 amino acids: CASLRSAGDYEQYF. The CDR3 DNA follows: TGTGCCAGCTTGAGGAGCGCAGGGGACTACGAGCAGTACTTC.